This TCR beta chain came from a study of blood T cell repertoires in COVID-19. The CDR3 consists of 16 residues. The ends lost 7 bases at V and 10 bases at J; junction bases unmatched: 14. CDR1 and CDR2 from the germline V gene are LNHDA and SQIVND (reference sequence). Original data processing: Using reference gene primer amplification, nucleated cell counts were estimated. TCRdb's copy holds only in-frame clones and misses some; the assay was immunoSEQ multiplex PCR. That table gives V, J and clone size, and the DNA gave D and trimming. Here the sample spans 95,000 to 110,000 clones, about 91% being singletons.

The chain carries TRBV19 and TRBJ2-1; 12 bases align to TRBD2. Sequencing was carried out using peripheral blood. This clonotype was obtained from a man aged 50 to 60 with active or convalescent COVID-19. CDR3 protein: CASTPLAGGPNGEQFF. CDR3 bases: TGTGCCAGTACACCTCTAGCGGGAGGGCCGAATGGGGAGCAGTTCTTC.